A selection of T cell receptor beta chains follows, all from one sample in a study of glioma-infiltrating T cells. Using its own MiXCR run on the multiplex PCR reads, TCRdb lists one record per CDR3 protein. Of about 140,000 distinct CDR3 sequences in the sample, about 39% were seen once. Material: glioma tissue, nonneoplastic brain tissue, or PBMCs (not recorded which). The receptors shown here come from a human donor with low-grade glioma or glioblastoma, undergoing nonglioma brain surgery, or in good health (not recorded which). Both conserved end residues are part of each CDR3. The order of the fields is CDR3 DNA, CDR3 protein, V gene, D gene, J gene, clone size. A D gene is named only where the DNA matches it firmly. Part of the rows lack a size; the others show once, few, many or a class for expanded clones.

CDR3nt: TGTGCCAGCCGTGGGACTAGCGGGATCAATGAGCAGTTCTTC
CDR3aa: CASRGTSGINEQFF
v_gene: TRBV6-1
d_gene: TRBD2
j_gene: TRBJ2-1
abundance: many

CDR3nt: TGCAGTGCTGCACCGCTGACTAGCGGGGGGGCCGGTACGCAGTATTTT
CDR3aa: CSAAPLTSGGAGTQYF
v_gene: TRBV20-1
d_gene: TRBD2
j_gene: TRBJ2-3
abundance: few

CDR3nt: TGTGCCACCGGGACTCCCGTTGATACGCAGTATTTT
CDR3aa: CATGTPVDTQYF
v_gene: TRBV6-1
d_gene: .
j_gene: TRBJ2-3
abundance: few

CDR3nt: TGTGCCAGCAGCTTAGTACCCTTCCTCAATGAGCAGTTCTTC
CDR3aa: CASSLVPFLNEQFF
v_gene: TRBV7-2
d_gene: .
j_gene: TRBJ2-1
abundance: .

CDR3nt: TGTGCCAGCAGCATCCTCGTGGACCGATCCTACGAGCAGTACTTC
CDR3aa: CASSILVDRSYEQYF
v_gene: TRBV7-2
d_gene: .
j_gene: TRBJ2-7
abundance: few

CDR3nt: TGTGCCAGCAGCCCGGACAGGGGGCGAGAGACCCAGTACTTC
CDR3aa: CASSPDRGRETQYF
v_gene: TRBV7-2
d_gene: TRBD1
j_gene: TRBJ2-5
abundance: .

CDR3nt: TGTGCCAGCAAGGCCGCCTCGGAGACCCAGTACTTC
CDR3aa: CASKAASETQYF
v_gene: TRBV6-1
d_gene: .
j_gene: TRBJ2-5
abundance: .

CDR3nt: TGCGCCAGCAGCCAAGCGGGGGGTAACAATGAGCAGTTCTTC
CDR3aa: CASSQAGGNNEQFF
v_gene: TRBV4-3
d_gene: TRBD2
j_gene: TRBJ2-1
abundance: .

CDR3nt: TGTGCCAGCAGCTCAGAAACTGGGGCCGACGTCCTGACTTTC
CDR3aa: CASSSETGADVLTF
v_gene: TRBV6-2/TRBV6-3
d_gene: .
j_gene: TRBJ2-6
abundance: .

CDR3nt: TGCAGTGCTAGAGATATGGGGAGTTATGGCTACACCTTC
CDR3aa: CSARDMGSYGYTF
v_gene: TRBV20-1
d_gene: .
j_gene: TRBJ1-2
abundance: .

CDR3nt: TGCAGTGCTCCCGGGGGGCTCGGCGAGCAGTACTTC
CDR3aa: CSAPGGLGEQYF
v_gene: TRBV20-1
d_gene: .
j_gene: TRBJ2-7
abundance: few

CDR3nt: TGTGCCAGCAGTTCTAGACTAAGGGGCACTGAAGCTTTCTTT
CDR3aa: CASSSRLRGTEAFF
v_gene: TRBV12-3/TRBV12-4
d_gene: .
j_gene: TRBJ1-1
abundance: few

CDR3nt: TGTGCCAGCTCACCAATCAGGGGACCAGAGACCCAGTACTTC
CDR3aa: CASSPIRGPETQYF
v_gene: TRBV18
d_gene: .
j_gene: TRBJ2-5
abundance: few

CDR3nt: TGTGCCCGCAGCTTAGATTGGTCCCACAATGAGCAGTTCTTC
CDR3aa: CARSLDWSHNEQFF
v_gene: TRBV7-9
d_gene: .
j_gene: TRBJ2-1
abundance: .

CDR3nt: TGTGCCAGCAGCCTGCGGAGTGGAGAGCAGTACTTC
CDR3aa: CASSLRSGEQYF
v_gene: TRBV3-1
d_gene: .
j_gene: TRBJ2-7
abundance: few

CDR3nt: TGTGCCAGCAGATTAACACAGACAAATATGAACACTGAAGCTTTCTTT
CDR3aa: CASRLTQTNMNTEAFF
v_gene: TRBV12-3/TRBV12-4
d_gene: .
j_gene: TRBJ1-1
abundance: .

CDR3nt: TGTGCCAGTAGTATAGACCAAGAAAAACTGTTTTTT
CDR3aa: CASSIDQEKLFF
v_gene: TRBV19
d_gene: .
j_gene: TRBJ1-4
abundance: .

CDR3nt: TGTGCCAGCACCGTACTAGCGGCTCAAGAGACCCAGTACTTC
CDR3aa: CASTVLAAQETQYF
v_gene: TRBV12-3/TRBV12-4
d_gene: TRBD2
j_gene: TRBJ2-5
abundance: .

CDR3nt: TGCAGTGCTGAAGGACAGGGGGCAGGCGAGCAGTACTTC
CDR3aa: CSAEGQGAGEQYF
v_gene: TRBV20-1
d_gene: TRBD1
j_gene: TRBJ2-7
abundance: .

CDR3nt: TGCGCCAGCAGTGAGTGGGAGGGGGCGCATCAAGAGACCCAGTACTTC
CDR3aa: CASSEWEGAHQETQYF
v_gene: TRBV10-1
d_gene: .
j_gene: TRBJ2-5
abundance: .